These T cell receptor beta chains were read from a single sample in a study of blood T cell repertoires in COVID-19. Here immunoSEQ multiplex PCR was the method, and the copy in TCRdb shows in-frame clones only, minus some. Of 74,000 or so clones listed, approximately 90% are singletons. The sample taken for sequencing was peripheral blood. The origin of the receptors is a man aged 50 to 60 with acute or convalescent COVID-19. Both conserved end residues are part of each CDR3. Each record gives: V gene, clone size, D gene, J gene, CDR3 protein, CDR3 DNA. D genes are given only for firm matches. Clone size is given for some rows only: seen once, a few or many times, or a class if the clone is expanded.

v_gene: TRBV5-4; abundance: .; d_gene: TRBD1; j_gene: TRBJ1-2; CDR3aa: CASSWGQGSGGYTF; CDR3nt: TGTGCCAGCAGCTGGGGACAGGGGTCGGGTGGCTACACCTTC
v_gene: TRBV28; abundance: .; d_gene: .; j_gene: TRBJ1-2; CDR3aa: CASSWGRGDGYTF; CDR3nt: TGTGCCAGCAGTTGGGGGAGGGGGGATGGCTACACCTTC
v_gene: TRBV9; abundance: .; d_gene: .; j_gene: TRBJ2-2; CDR3aa: CASSVLGQANTGELFF; CDR3nt: TGTGCCAGCAGCGTATTGGGCCAAGCGAACACCGGGGAGCTGTTTTTT
v_gene: TRBV6-2/TRBV6-3; abundance: .; d_gene: .; j_gene: TRBJ2-7; CDR3aa: CASSPNRFLQYF; CDR3nt: TGTGCCAGCAGTCCGAACAGGTTCTTGCAGTACTTC
v_gene: TRBV9; abundance: .; d_gene: .; j_gene: TRBJ1-3; CDR3aa: CASSPLRGNTGNTIYF; CDR3nt: TGTGCCAGCAGCCCCCTTCGGGGGAATACTGGAAACACCATATATTTT
v_gene: TRBV5-4; abundance: .; d_gene: TRBD1; j_gene: TRBJ1-1; CDR3aa: CASRTGMGEAFF; CDR3nt: TGTGCCAGCAGGACAGGGATGGGGGAAGCTTTCTTT
v_gene: TRBV18; abundance: .; d_gene: TRBD1; j_gene: TRBJ1-6; CDR3aa: CASSPSGGSSPLHF; CDR3nt: TGTGCCAGCTCACCATCAGGGGGCAGCTCACCCCTCCACTTT
v_gene: TRBV28; abundance: .; d_gene: .; j_gene: TRBJ1-1; CDR3aa: CASSSFRVRTEAFF; CDR3nt: TGTGCCAGCAGTTCTTTCAGGGTCAGAACTGAAGCTTTCTTT
v_gene: TRBV6-1; abundance: .; d_gene: .; j_gene: TRBJ1-5; CDR3aa: CASSEWGERSFNQPQHF; CDR3nt: TGTGCCAGCAGTGAATGGGGGGAAAGGAGTTTCAATCAGCCCCAGCATTTT
v_gene: TRBV2; abundance: .; d_gene: .; j_gene: TRBJ1-4; CDR3aa: CASTGQPNEKLFF; CDR3nt: TGTGCCAGTACAGGGCAACCCAATGAAAAACTGTTTTTT
v_gene: TRBV19; abundance: .; d_gene: .; j_gene: TRBJ1-1; CDR3aa: CASSIRGDTEAFF; CDR3nt: TGTGCCAGTAGTATCCGCGGTGACACTGAAGCTTTCTTT
v_gene: TRBV3-1/TRBV3-2; abundance: .; d_gene: TRBD2; j_gene: TRBJ2-1; CDR3aa: CASSHNPSSGSSYNEQFF; CDR3nt: TGTGCCAGCAGCCATAATCCAAGTAGCGGGAGCTCCTACAATGAGCAGTTCTTC
v_gene: TRBV3-1/TRBV3-2; abundance: .; d_gene: .; j_gene: TRBJ1-3; CDR3aa: CASSQGSRIPGNTIYF; CDR3nt: TGTGCCAGCAGCCAAGGGAGTCGAATACCCGGAAACACCATATATTTT
v_gene: TRBV12-3/TRBV12-4; abundance: .; d_gene: .; j_gene: TRBJ1-5; CDR3aa: CASTPREGQPQHF; CDR3nt: TGTGCCAGCACCCCTCGGGAGGGTCAGCCCCAGCATTTT
v_gene: TRBV29-1; abundance: .; d_gene: .; j_gene: TRBJ2-3; CDR3aa: CSVARGSTDTDTQYF; CDR3nt: TGCAGCGTCGCACGGGGATCCACGGACACAGATACGCAGTATTTT
v_gene: TRBV29-1; abundance: .; d_gene: TRBD1; j_gene: TRBJ2-3; CDR3aa: CSVEVIGGVYDTQYF; CDR3nt: TGCAGCGTTGAAGTGATAGGGGGCGTCTATGATACGCAGTATTTT
v_gene: TRBV7-6; abundance: .; d_gene: TRBD2; j_gene: TRBJ2-1; CDR3aa: CASSLETGTSGSNEQFF; CDR3nt: TGTGCCAGCAGCTTAGAGACCGGGACTAGCGGGAGCAATGAGCAGTTCTTC
v_gene: TRBV5-1; abundance: .; d_gene: TRBD1; j_gene: TRBJ2-5; CDR3aa: CASTFLPTGVLETQYF; CDR3nt: TGCGCCAGCACCTTTTTACCCACAGGGGTATTAGAGACCCAGTACTTC
v_gene: TRBV20-1; abundance: .; d_gene: .; j_gene: TRBJ1-3; CDR3aa: CSAGTPNTIYF; CDR3nt: TGCAGTGCTGGGACACCCAACACCATATATTTT
v_gene: TRBV5-4; abundance: .; d_gene: .; j_gene: TRBJ2-1; CDR3aa: CASSLRTTGWNEQFF; CDR3nt: TGTGCCAGCAGCTTGCGGACTACGGGATGGAATGAGCAGTTCTTC
v_gene: TRBV19; abundance: few; d_gene: TRBD1; j_gene: TRBJ1-6; CDR3aa: CASTAWGQGKNSPLHF; CDR3nt: TGTGCCAGTACCGCTTGGGGACAGGGGAAAAATTCACCCCTCCACTTT
v_gene: TRBV7-2; abundance: .; d_gene: .; j_gene: TRBJ1-2; CDR3aa: CASSLTRDTFNYGYTF; CDR3nt: TGTGCCAGCAGCCTGACCAGAGACACCTTTAACTATGGCTACACCTTC
v_gene: TRBV10-1; abundance: once; d_gene: .; j_gene: TRBJ2-1; CDR3aa: CASSEYRQFPYNEQFF; CDR3nt: TGCGCCAGCAGTGAGTATCGACAGTTCCCCTACAATGAGCAGTTCTTC
v_gene: TRBV6-1; abundance: .; d_gene: .; j_gene: TRBJ1-2; CDR3aa: CASSEGQGLLYGYTF; CDR3nt: TGTGCCAGCAGTGAAGGGCAGGGTTTACTCTATGGCTACACCTTC
v_gene: TRBV24-1; abundance: .; d_gene: TRBD1; j_gene: TRBJ2-2; CDR3aa: CATSEPGQGTGELFF; CDR3nt: TGTGCCACCAGTGAGCCGGGACAGGGAACCGGGGAGCTGTTTTTT
v_gene: TRBV6-4; abundance: .; d_gene: .; j_gene: TRBJ2-1; CDR3aa: CASSDQGSSYNEQFF; CDR3nt: TGTGCCAGCAGTGACCAGGGGAGCTCCTACAATGAGCAGTTCTTC
v_gene: TRBV6-2/TRBV6-3; abundance: once; d_gene: TRBD1; j_gene: TRBJ2-4; CDR3aa: CASSYVGQTMYF; CDR3nt: TGTGCCAGCAGTTACGTGGGACAGACTATGTACTTC
v_gene: TRBV27; abundance: few; d_gene: TRBD1; j_gene: TRBJ2-1; CDR3aa: CASRIHRGGEQFF; CDR3nt: TGTGCCAGCAGGATACACAGGGGCGGGGAGCAGTTCTTC
v_gene: TRBV27; abundance: .; d_gene: TRBD2; j_gene: TRBJ2-7; CDR3aa: CASRLTGLADYEQYF; CDR3nt: TGTGCCAGCAGATTAACAGGACTAGCGGACTACGAGCAGTACTTC
v_gene: TRBV7-9; abundance: .; d_gene: TRBD2; j_gene: TRBJ2-1; CDR3aa: CASSLVLARDSYNEQFF; CDR3nt: TGTGCCAGCAGCTTAGTACTAGCGCGAGACTCCTACAATGAGCAGTTCTTC
v_gene: TRBV7-6; abundance: few; d_gene: .; j_gene: TRBJ2-2; CDR3aa: CASSRGTGFSGELFF; CDR3nt: TGTGCCAGCAGCCGAGGGACTGGCTTTTCCGGGGAGCTGTTTTTT
v_gene: TRBV7-3; abundance: .; d_gene: TRBD2; j_gene: TRBJ2-1; CDR3aa: CASSLDPLAGVYNEQFF; CDR3nt: TGTGCCAGCAGCTTAGACCCTCTAGCGGGAGTCTACAATGAGCAGTTCTTC
v_gene: TRBV11-3; abundance: once; d_gene: .; j_gene: TRBJ2-2; CDR3aa: CASVGSWGTGELFF; CDR3nt: TGTGCCAGTGTCGGGAGCTGGGGCACCGGGGAGCTGTTTTTT
v_gene: TRBV2; abundance: .; d_gene: .; j_gene: TRBJ2-3; CDR3aa: CASREIDTQYF; CDR3nt: TGTGCCAGCCGGGAAATAGATACGCAGTATTTT
v_gene: TRBV10-1; abundance: .; d_gene: TRBD2; j_gene: TRBJ2-1; CDR3aa: CASSESIAGNEQFF; CDR3nt: TGCGCCAGCAGTGAGTCGATAGCGGGCAATGAGCAGTTCTTC
v_gene: TRBV2; abundance: once; d_gene: .; j_gene: TRBJ1-6; CDR3aa: CASSVRVPDFSPLHF; CDR3nt: TGTGCCAGCAGTGTTCGGGTCCCCGACTTTTCACCCCTCCACTTT
v_gene: TRBV10-3; abundance: .; d_gene: TRBD2; j_gene: TRBJ2-1; CDR3aa: CAISVGLAGVGEQFF; CDR3nt: TGTGCCATCAGTGTCGGACTAGCGGGAGTAGGGGAGCAGTTCTTC
v_gene: TRBV5-4; abundance: .; d_gene: TRBD2; j_gene: TRBJ2-7; CDR3aa: CASSRAGLNYEQYF; CDR3nt: TGTGCCAGCAGCCGAGCGGGACTGAACTACGAGCAGTACTTC
v_gene: TRBV11-3; abundance: .; d_gene: .; j_gene: TRBJ2-3; CDR3aa: CASSLVASTDTQYF; CDR3nt: TGTGCCAGCAGCTTAGTGGCCAGTACAGATACGCAGTATTTT
v_gene: TRBV6-5; abundance: .; d_gene: .; j_gene: TRBJ1-5; CDR3aa: CASSYSQASQPQHF; CDR3nt: TGTGCCAGCAGTTATTCCCAGGCAAGTCAGCCCCAGCATTTT
v_gene: TRBV27; abundance: .; d_gene: TRBD1; j_gene: TRBJ1-1; CDR3aa: CASSSSRMGQENTEAFF; CDR3nt: TGTGCCAGCAGTTCCTCACGTATGGGACAGGAGAACACTGAAGCTTTCTTT
v_gene: TRBV7-8; abundance: .; d_gene: .; j_gene: TRBJ1-1; CDR3aa: CASSFSENTEAFF; CDR3nt: TGTGCCAGCAGCTTCTCAGAGAACACTGAAGCTTTCTTT
v_gene: TRBV9; abundance: .; d_gene: .; j_gene: TRBJ1-3; CDR3aa: CASSTRTGGNTIYF; CDR3nt: TGTGCCAGCAGCACCCGGACTGGTGGAAACACCATATATTTT
v_gene: TRBV27; abundance: .; d_gene: .; j_gene: TRBJ1-4; CDR3aa: CASSPRVGLGKDEKLFF; CDR3nt: TGTGCCAGCAGCCCGAGGGTGGGTTTGGGGAAGGATGAAAAACTGTTTTTT
v_gene: TRBV20-1; abundance: .; d_gene: .; j_gene: TRBJ1-2; CDR3aa: CPTNYGYTF; CDR3nt: TGCCCCACTAACTATGGCTACACCTTC